The 17 T cell receptor beta chains given below trace back to one sample, sequenced in a study of cytomegalovirus exposure and HLA in healthy donors. The PCR employed 60 Vbeta primers together with 13 Jbeta primers. TCRdb's copy holds only in-frame clones and misses some; the assay was immunoSEQ multiplex PCR. This table has about 270,000 clones, about nine tenths appearing once. The sample comprised PBMCs. Every receptor here comes from a man aged 40-50 years in good health and CMV-seropositive.

This chain uses TRBV9 with TRBJ2-1; D may be TRBD2 (5 bases). V lost 0 bases, J lost 4 bases, and 11 bases lay in between. Germline CDR1 SGDLS, CDR2 YYNGEE. There are 15 residues in the CDR3. CDR3: CASSVGLAVYNEQFF. CDR3 bases: TGTGCCAGCAGCGTAGGCCTAGCAGTTTACAATGAGCAGTTCTTC.

This chain links TRBV27 with TRBJ2-5; 11 bases line up with TRBD2. The DNA end is more similar to TRBJ2-7, so the J call may be wrong. Germline CDR1 is MNHEY and CDR2 is SMNVEV (reference sequence). CDR3 length: 15 residues. The CDR3 nucleotides are TGTGCCAGCAATATAGCGGGAGGGCCTACCTACGAGCAGTACTTC. This codes for CASNIAGGPTYEQYF.

The chain couples TRBV5-1 to TRBJ1-6; D is possibly TRBD1 (6 bases). The CDR3 is 14 amino acids. CDR1 and CDR2 (germline): SGHRS, YFSETQ. V lost 3 bases to trimming and J lost 6 bases, with 10 bases between them. This chain's CDR3 is CASSSGAFNSPLHF. CDR3 DNA: TGCGCCAGCAGCTCAGGGGCCTTTAATTCACCCCTCCACTTT.

The chain joins TRBV5-4 to TRBJ2-7, with 9 bases aligning to TRBD1. The ends lost 4 bases at V and 2 bases at J; junction bases unmatched: 10. The CDR3 has 16 residues. In germline, CDR1 is SGHNT, CDR2 YYREEE (reference sequence). Written as DNA, the CDR3 is TGTGCCAGCAGCGGGGGGGGACAGGGAATCACCTACGAGCAGTACTTC. Amino acids: CASSGGGQGITYEQYF. The full variable domain, with the rest looked up from reference TRBV5-4 and TRBJ2-7, is ETGVTQSPTHLIKTRGQQVTLRCSSQSGHNTVSWYQQALGQGPQFIFQYYREEENGRGNFPPRFSGLQFPNYSSELNVNALELDDSALYLCASSGGGQGITYEQYFGPGTRLTVT.

The chain is built from TRBV7-6 and TRBJ2-7; D is possibly TRBD1 (5 bases). Germline V lookup: CDR1 SGHVS, CDR2 FNYEAQ. The CDR3 is 13 amino acids. The ends were cut back, 1 base at V and 6 bases at J, with 10 bases in the middle. The CDR3 sequence is CASSLDVGREQYF. The CDR3 coding sequence is TGTGCCAGCAGCTTAGATGTGGGGCGCGAGCAGTACTTC.

CDR3 DNA: TGTGCCAGCAGCGCAGAGAGAGGGCAGTTCTTC. Its translation: CASSAERGQFF. V and J are TRBV7-2 and TRBJ2-1; D is unclear. V was cut by 5 bases and J by 12 bases, with 11 bases left in between. This CDR3 is built from 11 residues. Per germline, CDR1 SGHTA and CDR2 FQGNSA.

The chain recombines TRBV18 with TRBJ2-3; the D is unclear. This CDR3 has 15 residues. V lost 5 bases and J lost 0, with 12 bases in between. CDR1 is KGHSH and CDR2 is LQKENI in the germline V gene. Here the CDR3 DNA reads TGTGCCAGCTCAAGTGCGGCCCTTAGCACAGATACGCAGTATTTT. Residues: CASSSAALSTDTQYF.

The gene calls are TRBV7-3 and TRBJ2-1, with 10 bases fitting TRBD2. This CDR3 comprises 18 residues. The V gene's germline CDR1 is SGHTA and CDR2 FQGTGA. Trimming at V came to 1 base and at J to 7 bases, leaving 13 bases not matched to a gene. CDR3 in DNA: TGTGCCAGCAGCTTAATGGGCCAGCGGGAGGGCCCTCGGAATGAGCAGTTCTTC. This codes for CASSLMGQREGPRNEQFF.

This clone was observed a single time. The rearrangement links TRBV19 to TRBJ2-2; a weak D match, TRBD2 (6 bases). Germline CDR1 and CDR2: LNHDA and SQIVND (reference sequence). Trimming removed 7 bases from V and 1 base from J, with 13 bases in between. The CDR3 is 15 residues long. The CDR3 region has the DNA TGTGCCAGTAAAGTTGGGACTCTGAACACCGGGGAGCTGTTTTTT. It yields the protein CASKVGTLNTGELFF.

This clone was observed once. The gene calls are TRBV29-1 and TRBJ2-2, with 7 bases lining up with TRBD1. Germline CDR1 and CDR2: SQVTM and ANQGSEA. The CDR3 loop spans 13 amino acids. With 5 bases clipped from V and 6 bases from J, the junction kept 6 bases outside the gene matches. The CDR3 region is CSVFATGSGELFF. CDR3 sequence (DNA): TGCAGCGTTTTCGCGACAGGGTCCGGGGAGCTGTTTTTT.

The chain carries TRBV6-6 and TRBJ2-7; D remains ambiguous. The CDR3 is 12 amino acids. V lost 2 bases and J 2 bases, leaving 4 bases between the germline ends. The germline CDR1 and CDR2 sequences are MNHNY and SVGAGI (reference sequence). In DNA form, the CDR3 reads TGTGCCAGCAGTTACGCAGCCTACGAGCAGTACTTC. The encoded protein is CASSYAAYEQYF.

This clone was counted between two and nine times. The V call is TRBV30, the J call TRBJ2-5; TRBD2 might be the D (5 bases). The J call may be faulty, since TRBJ2-7 better matches the DNA end. Per germline, CDR1 GTSNPN and CDR2 SVGIG (reference sequence). The CDR3 is 13 residues long. The CDR3 sequence: CAWEPPAVYEQYF. The CDR3 DNA is TGTGCCTGGGAACCGCCAGCGGTTTACGAGCAGTACTTC.

The CDR3 sequence: CASSSGGRDRDLYGYTF. The CDR3 bases are TGTGCCAGCAGTTCAGGGGGGCGTGACAGGGACCTCTATGGCTACACCTTC. This chain connects TRBV28 to TRBJ1-2, with 7 bases lining up with TRBD1. The trim removed 4 bases at V and 4 bases at J, leaving 15 bases unmatched. The CDR3 extends over 17 amino acids. Germline V gives CDR1 MDHEN, CDR2 SYDVKM.

The V gene is TRBV5-1, the J gene TRBJ2-1; 7 bases line up with TRBD2. The CDR3 spans 14 residues. V lost 4 bases to trimming and J lost 9 bases; unmatched junction nucleotides: 10. The V gene's germline CDR1 is SGHRS and CDR2 YFSETQ. The CDR3, as DNA: TGCGCCAGCAGCGCATGGACTAGTCCGAGTGAGCAGTTCTTC. Protein sequence: CASSAWTSPSEQFF.

The chain joins TRBV18 to TRBJ2-7; 7 positions agree with TRBD1. J gave up 2 bases and V 4 bases, and 11 bases lay outside the gene matches. The CDR3 extends over 16 amino acids. Germline assignment: CDR1 KGHSH and CDR2 LQKENI. The CDR3 sequence is CASSLSGTALAYEQYF. For the CDR3, the DNA is TGTGCCAGCTCACTCTCCGGGACAGCCCTAGCCTACGAGCAGTACTTC.

V gene TRBV4-1 combines with J gene TRBJ1-5; D gene uncertain. In germline, CDR1 is MGHRA, CDR2 YSYEKL. The CDR3 sequence is 14 residues long. With 1 base removed from V and 1 base from J, the gap between germline ends came to 5 bases. CDR3 nucleotide sequence: TGCGCCAGCAGCCAAGCCCAGAGCAATCAGCCCCAGCATTTT. Translated: CASSQAQSNQPQHF.

This chain uses TRBV27 with TRBJ2-7; D uncertain. Germline V lookup: CDR1 MNHEY, CDR2 SMNVEV (reference sequence). Trimming cost V 4 bases and J 2 bases, with 6 bases left between them. The CDR3 loop spans 12 amino acids. This chain's CDR3 is CASSSLAYEQYF. CDR3 nucleotide sequence: TGTGCCAGCAGTTCTCTTGCCTACGAGCAGTACTTC.